This T cell receptor (beta chain) was captured by sequencing in a study of blood T cell repertoires in COVID-19. Study information: From the United States, Italy and Spain came samples of acute and convalescent COVID-19. Sample material is recorded as cDNA or gDNA derived from T cells, B-cell-depleted T cells, or PBMCs.

Authors' processing steps: Cell counts per sample came from amplifying reference gene primers. The table came from immunoSEQ multiplex PCR; TCRdb's copy has only in-frame clones and leaves some out. The D gene and trimming were derived from the DNA, and the V and J assignments and clone size from that table. The sample yields roughly 110,000 clones, about 80% seen once. The CDR3 runs to 14 residues. Germline-derived CDR1 and CDR2 are KGHSH and LQKENI. J lost 3 bases, V lost 6 bases, and 7 bases had no gene match. This TCR was recovered from a woman aged 55-75 years with acute or convalescent COVID-19. Sample: peripheral blood. This chain joins TRBV18 and TRBJ2-7; 8 bases line up with TRBD2. CDR3 amino acids: CASSKTGGDYEQYF. The CDR3 DNA is TGTGCCAGCTCGAAGACGGGGGGGGACTACGAGCAGTACTTC.